This TCR beta chain was captured in a study of T cell responses to AZD1222 COVID-19 vaccine. Between the trimmed V and J ends, which lost 4 bases and 10 bases, there was a span of 10 bases. Germline V gives CDR1 MNHEY, CDR2 SMNVEV (reference sequence). CDR3 length: 12 amino acids. This clone was picked up a small number of times. Assay used: immunoSEQ multiplex PCR; TCRdb lists only in-frame clones, some missing. Counted here are about 130,000 clones, more than 70% occurring once; the ten biggest clones make up 4.2%. The TCR was taken from an adult in good health. V gene TRBV27 combines with J gene TRBJ1-4; D is unclear. The sample in question was peripheral blood, obtained on day 0 of AZD1222 vaccination. Here the CDR3 DNA reads TGTGCCAGCAGTTCCCACCGGGGAAAACTGTTTTTT. The encoded protein is CASSSHRGKLFF.